The next 10 T cell receptor beta chains were all read from a single sample in a study of CD8+ T cells in alopecia areata (dated by TCRdb to between 2017 and 2018). The sample's treatment or condition label, decoded: oral pan-JAK inhibitor, 5-10 mg twice daily. The receptor library was made with the immunoSEQ multiplex PCR assay. RNA was extracted from all samples and reverse transcribed into cDNA, which served as template for TCR sequencing. The table comes from immuneACCESS by way of TCRdb, which keeps in-frame sequences with V and J called. Part of the clones is missing from these tables; in studies checked, under half for an unresolved V gene and the rest for unknown reasons. In this sample the table shows about 180,000 clones, approximately 51% of which occur a single time. Roughly a tenth of the sample is held by the ten biggest clonotypes. The source material was CD8+ T cells sorted from blood, sampled at week 52, from a patient treated with tofacitinib. These receptors were collected from a human donor with alopecia areata.

The J gene is TRBJ1-3, the V gene TRBV10-3; D is undetermined. The germline gives CDR1 ENHRY, CDR2 SYGVKD. Deletions cut 11 bases from V and 0 bases from J, with 14 bases between. The CDR3 loop spans 14 amino acids. In DNA, the CDR3 is TGTGCCGTCGGACTTCTCAGCTCTGGAAACACCATATATTTT. Encoded protein: CAVGLLSSGNTIYF.

The chain links TRBV4-2 to TRBJ2-3; tentative D call: TRBD2 (6 bases). Germline CDR1 LGHNA, CDR2 YNFKEQ. V dropped 2 bases and J dropped 5 bases, with 11 bases sitting between them. The CDR3 is 14 amino acids. CDR3 loop: CASSQPGGEDTQYF. For the CDR3, the DNA is TGTGCCAGCAGCCAACCCGGGGGAGAAGATACGCAGTATTTT.

The chain links TRBV14 to TRBJ2-5, with D maybe TRBD2 (6 bases). Germline values: CDR1 SGHDN, CDR2 FVKESK. With 1 base removed from V and 4 bases from J, the gap between germline ends came to 10 bases. The CDR3 totals 14 residues. The CDR3 reads CASSQGRVRETQYF. CDR3 sequence (DNA): TGTGCCAGCAGCCAAGGGAGGGTTCGAGAGACCCAGTACTTC.

This clone was observed once. The chain carries TRBV5-6 and TRBJ1-6; no reliable D call. V was clipped by 1 base and J by 9 bases, with 5 bases between them. This CDR3 is 12 amino acids long. CDR1 and CDR2 (germline): SGHDT, YYEEEE. The DNA of the CDR3 is TGTGCCAGCAGCTTGAGTGGTTCACCCCTCCACTTT. Translated: CASSLSGSPLHF.

This clone was recorded a few times. As DNA, the CDR3 is TGTGCCTGGAGTGTGGCGGGGGGGCTTGAGCAGTTCTTC. This codes for CAWSVAGGLEQFF. The V gene is TRBV30, the J gene TRBJ2-1; 9 bases are a match to TRBD2. V lost 0 bases, J lost 9 bases, and 3 bases stayed unmatched. The CDR3 is 13 residues long. Germline V gene sequence: CDR1 GTSNPN, CDR2 SVGIG (reference sequence).

This clone has a single count. V gene TRBV7-8 combines with J gene TRBJ2-1; a possible D gene is TRBD1 (6 bases). Germline V gives CDR1 SGHVS, CDR2 FQNEAQ. The CDR3 has 15 amino acids. V was cut by 8 bases and J by 2 bases, with 16 bases left in between. The CDR3 DNA reads TGTGCCAGCGGGGGCGCGCCGGAAGCCTACAATGAGCAGTTCTTC. The encoded protein is CASGGAPEAYNEQFF.

CDR3 protein: CASSTPRDSNQPQHF. The CDR3 DNA follows: TGTGCCAGCAGTACACCAAGGGATAGCAATCAGCCCCAGCATTTT. J is TRBJ1-5 and V is TRBV2; no clear D gene. V lost 5 bases and J 0 bases, leaving 11 bases between the germline ends. CDR3 length: 15 amino acids. The germline V gene encodes CDR1 SNHLY and CDR2 FYNNEI.

The V gene is TRBV19, the J gene TRBJ1-5, with 8 positions matching TRBD1. V shed 5 bases and J 5 bases; nucleotides not matched to a gene: 8. The CDR3 has 15 amino acids. Germline V lookup: CDR1 LNHDA, CDR2 SQIVND (reference sequence). The chain's CDR3 is CASSDQGAVYQPQHF. In nucleotides, the CDR3 is TGTGCCAGTAGTGACCAGGGGGCGGTTTATCAGCCCCAGCATTTT.

This CDR3 is CASSTLSFYEQYF. For the CDR3, the DNA is TGTGCCAGCAGCACCCTCAGTTTCTACGAGCAGTACTTC. The chain couples TRBV14 to TRBJ2-7; no definite D call. The length of the CDR3 is 13 residues. V was cut by 5 bases and J by 3 bases, with 11 bases left in between. Germline V gives CDR1 SGHDN, CDR2 FVKESK.

This clone was counted only a few times. Compared with germline, one end of the junction differs, possibly owing to a read error. The same CDR3 arises from other DNA sequences in this sample as well. V is TRBV7-3 and J is TRBJ1-2; D remains unclear. The V gene's germline CDR1 is SGHTA and CDR2 FQGTGA. The CDR3 spans 15 residues. CDR3: CASSQDRASGYGYTF. The CDR3 DNA sequence: TGCGCCAGCAGCCAAGATAGGGCCAGCGGCTATGGCTACACCTTC.